A selection of T cell receptor beta chains follows, all from one sample in a study of blood T cell repertoires in COVID-19. Profiled with immunoSEQ multiplex PCR; TCRdb holds only in-frame clones, not every one. The sample lists around 84,000 clones, around 86% occurring once. Sequencing used peripheral blood. The source of these receptors is a man of 80 years or more with active or convalescent COVID-19. CDR3s include the opening cysteine and the closing phenylalanine or tryptophan. Each record gives: CDR3 length, D gene, V gene, clone size, J gene, CDR3 DNA, CDR3 protein. D genes are given only for firm matches. Part of the rows lack a size; the others show once, few, many or a class for expanded clones.

length: 14; D: TRBD1; V: TRBV6-5; size: .; J: TRBJ1-4; DNA: TGTGCCAGCACATCCGGGACAGGGGATGGAAAACTGTTTTTT; CDR3: CASTSGTGDGKLFF
length: 12; D: TRBD2; V: TRBV12-3/TRBV12-4; size: .; J: TRBJ2-5; DNA: TGTGCCAGCACCTTAACCGGGGGGGCCCAGTACTTC; CDR3: CASTLTGGAQYF
length: 16; D: .; V: TRBV7-2; size: .; J: TRBJ2-5; DNA: TGTGCCAGCAGCTTCCGAGGCGGCGGGGTGGGAGAGACCCAGTACTTC; CDR3: CASSFRGGGVGETQYF
length: 12; D: .; V: TRBV2; size: once; J: TRBJ1-5; DNA: TGTGCCAGCAGTCGAGAAACCCAGCCCCAGCATTTT; CDR3: CASSRETQPQHF
length: 12; D: .; V: TRBV11-3; size: .; J: TRBJ2-5; DNA: TGTGCCAGCAGCTTATTCCGGGAGACCCAGTACTTC; CDR3: CASSLFRETQYF
length: 15; D: .; V: TRBV6-5; size: .; J: TRBJ1-1; DNA: TGTGCCAGCAGTTATTCAGTCCTGATGAACACTGAAGCTTTCTTT; CDR3: CASSYSVLMNTEAFF
length: 13; D: TRBD1; V: TRBV6-5; size: .; J: TRBJ1-1; DNA: TGTGCCAGCGCATCACAGGGGATCACTGAAGCTTTCTTT; CDR3: CASASQGITEAFF
length: 17; D: TRBD2; V: TRBV9; size: once; J: TRBJ2-1; DNA: TGTGCCAGCAGCGTAGAGTCGGGTAGCGGGATTAACAATGAGCAGTTCTTC; CDR3: CASSVESGSGINNEQFF
length: 16; D: TRBD2; V: TRBV15; size: .; J: TRBJ2-1; DNA: TGTGCCACCAGCGGGAGTGGACTAGCGGCCCACAATGAGCAGTTCTTC; CDR3: CATSGSGLAAHNEQFF
length: 14; D: TRBD1; V: TRBV30; size: once; J: TRBJ1-2; DNA: TGTGCCTGGAGTTTCAACAGGGGTCCCGATGGCTACACCTTC; CDR3: CAWSFNRGPDGYTF
length: 12; D: .; V: TRBV2; size: .; J: TRBJ1-3; DNA: TGTGCCAGCAGTGAAACAGGGAACACCATATATTTT; CDR3: CASSETGNTIYF
length: 14; D: .; V: TRBV28; size: .; J: TRBJ1-6; DNA: TGTGCCAGCAGTTGGACAGCCTCTAATTCACCCCTCCACTTT; CDR3: CASSWTASNSPLHF
length: 17; D: TRBD2; V: TRBV9; size: .; J: TRBJ2-2; DNA: TGTGCCAGCAGCGTAGAGTCGGCTAGCGGGAGTGGCGGGGAGCTGTTTTTT; CDR3: CASSVESASGSGGELFF
length: 13; D: TRBD1; V: TRBV6-6; size: .; J: TRBJ1-2; DNA: TGTGCCAGCAATCCGACAGGGTCTAATGGCTACACCTTC; CDR3: CASNPTGSNGYTF
length: 14; D: .; V: TRBV18; size: .; J: TRBJ1-6; DNA: TGTGCCAGCTCACGTGACAGTCCCGGTTCACCCCTCCACTTT; CDR3: CASSRDSPGSPLHF
length: 14; D: .; V: TRBV6-6; size: .; J: TRBJ1-2; DNA: TGTGCCAGCACCTCGCCGGGAGCTGGTTATGGCTACACCTTC; CDR3: CASTSPGAGYGYTF
length: 15; D: TRBD1; V: TRBV3-1/TRBV3-2; size: .; J: TRBJ1-6; DNA: TGTGCCAGCAGCTTCGGACAGGGGAAGAATTCACCCCTCCACTTT; CDR3: CASSFGQGKNSPLHF
length: 14; D: .; V: TRBV11-3; size: once; J: TRBJ1-3; DNA: TGTGCCAGCAGCGAGGGACTTTCTGGAAACACCATATATTTT; CDR3: CASSEGLSGNTIYF
length: 16; D: .; V: TRBV19; size: .; J: TRBJ1-5; DNA: TGTGCCAGTAGTATGGTATGGGAGGGATACAATCAGCCCCAGCATTTT; CDR3: CASSMVWEGYNQPQHF
length: 13; D: .; V: TRBV5-1; size: .; J: TRBJ2-2; DNA: TGCGCCAGCAGCTTAGGGGACACCGGGGAGCTGTTTTTT; CDR3: CASSLGDTGELFF
length: 17; D: .; V: TRBV5-1; size: once; J: TRBJ1-3; DNA: TGCGCCAGCAGCTTGGGACAGGCCGACTACTCTGGAAACACCATATATTTT; CDR3: CASSLGQADYSGNTIYF
length: 14; D: .; V: TRBV28; size: .; J: TRBJ1-3; DNA: TGTGCCAGCAGTCCCGCGGACAGCCGAAACACCATATATTTT; CDR3: CASSPADSRNTIYF
length: 15; D: .; V: TRBV6-5; size: .; J: TRBJ1-4; DNA: TGTGCCAGCAGTTCCTCGCGGGGGGAGTGGGAAAAACTGTTTTTT; CDR3: CASSSSRGEWEKLFF
length: 13; D: .; V: TRBV7-9; size: once; J: TRBJ1-1; DNA: TGTGCCAGCAGCTTAATCGAGCGCACTGAAGCTTTCTTT; CDR3: CASSLIERTEAFF
length: 16; D: TRBD2; V: TRBV5-1; size: .; J: TRBJ2-1; DNA: TGCGCCAGCAGCTTGGGAAGCGGGGGGCCGCTCAATGAGCAGTTCTTC; CDR3: CASSLGSGGPLNEQFF
length: 16; D: .; V: TRBV19; size: .; J: TRBJ1-6; DNA: TGTGCCAGTAGTGTGGGGAGCGGCTCCTATAATTCACCCCTCCACTTT; CDR3: CASSVGSGSYNSPLHF
length: 15; D: .; V: TRBV5-1; size: .; J: TRBJ1-3; DNA: TGCGCCAGCAGCTTGGCCGGCGGGGCTGGAAACACCATATATTTT; CDR3: CASSLAGGAGNTIYF
length: 14; D: TRBD1; V: TRBV15; size: .; J: TRBJ2-3; DNA: TGTGCCACCAGCAGGACAGGGGTTGTGGATACGCAGTATTTT; CDR3: CATSRTGVVDTQYF
length: 14; D: TRBD2; V: TRBV25-1; size: .; J: TRBJ2-5; DNA: TGTGCCAGCAGTGCCCCGGGGGGGCGAGAGACCCAGTACTTC; CDR3: CASSAPGGRETQYF
length: 16; D: TRBD1; V: TRBV14; size: .; J: TRBJ1-1; DNA: TGTGCCAGCAGCCAAGGCCGGGACAGCAATAACACTGAAGCTTTCTTT; CDR3: CASSQGRDSNNTEAFF
length: 12; D: .; V: TRBV24-1; size: .; J: TRBJ1-2; DNA: TGTGCCACCAGTGATTTCAAGGAGGACTACACCTTC; CDR3: CATSDFKEDYTF
length: 16; D: TRBD1; V: TRBV27; size: .; J: TRBJ1-1; DNA: TGTGCCAGCAGTTTAGTGGGCAACAGGGGGAACACTGAAGCTTTCTTT; CDR3: CASSLVGNRGNTEAFF
length: 13; D: .; V: TRBV28; size: .; J: TRBJ1-2; DNA: TGTGCCAGCAGTCCCCGTTTCCGCTATGGCTACACCTTC; CDR3: CASSPRFRYGYTF
length: 13; D: .; V: TRBV11-2; size: .; J: TRBJ1-1; DNA: TGTGCCAGCAGCTTAGTTATGGTCAGAGAAGCTTTCTTT; CDR3: CASSLVMVREAFF
length: 15; D: .; V: TRBV11-2; size: .; J: TRBJ1-4; DNA: TGTGCCAGCAGCTGGGTCCAGGGGCTAGGGGAAAAACTGTTTTTT; CDR3: CASSWVQGLGEKLFF
length: 14; D: .; V: TRBV18; size: .; J: TRBJ1-1; DNA: TGTGCCAGCTCACCACTTACAGTTAGCACTGAAGCTTTCTTT; CDR3: CASSPLTVSTEAFF
length: 11; D: .; V: TRBV24-1; size: .; J: TRBJ2-1; DNA: TGTGCCACCAGTGGAGAGGGTGAGCAGTTCTTC; CDR3: CATSGEGEQFF
length: 15; D: TRBD1; V: TRBV27; size: .; J: TRBJ2-3; DNA: TGTGCCAGCAGAAAACAGGGGGCGCAGTTTGATACGCAGTATTTT; CDR3: CASRKQGAQFDTQYF
length: 16; D: .; V: TRBV10-3; size: few; J: TRBJ2-1; DNA: TGTGCCATCAGTGAGTCAGGCAGGCAATCGAACAATGAGCAGTTCTTC; CDR3: CAISESGRQSNNEQFF
length: 14; D: .; V: TRBV11-2; size: .; J: TRBJ2-3; DNA: TGTGCCAGCAGTAGGATTCATAGCCCCGATACGCAGTATTTT; CDR3: CASSRIHSPDTQYF
length: 15; D: .; V: TRBV5-5; size: .; J: TRBJ2-5; DNA: TGTGCCAGCAGCTACCCACCGAGGGCGGTGGAGACCCAGTACTTC; CDR3: CASSYPPRAVETQYF
length: 13; D: .; V: TRBV2; size: .; J: TRBJ2-2; DNA: TGTGCCAGCAGTGCTTTTAACACCGGGGAGCTGTTTTTT; CDR3: CASSAFNTGELFF